This TCR beta chain was identified in a study of blood T cell repertoires in COVID-19. Background on the study: Some COVID-19 samples were acute and others convalescent; all came from the United States, Italy and Spain. T cells, B-cell-depleted T cells, or PBMCs provided the cDNA or gDNA that served as material.

Germline V lookup: CDR1 SGHRS, CDR2 YFSETQ. V shed 3 bases and J 5 bases; nucleotides not matched to a gene: 6. The length of the CDR3 is 14 residues. In the source study's methods: The assay estimated nucleated cells by amplifying reference gene primers. TCRdb keeps only in-frame clones here, not all; method: immunoSEQ multiplex PCR. V, J and clone size derive from that table, while D and trimming were established from the DNA sequence. Here the sample spans roughly 100,000 clones, 85% being singletons. The chain is built from TRBV5-1 and TRBJ2-5, with 8 bases aligning to TRBD1. The clonotype was recovered from a man aged 45-60 years with acute or convalescent COVID-19. The sample consisted of peripheral blood. CDR3 in DNA: TGCGCCAGCAGCTCACAGGGGGGATTCGAGACCCAGTACTTC. Its translation: CASSSQGGFETQYF.